This TCR beta chain was sequenced for a study of regulatory T cells in long-lasting Graves disease. This clonotype was observed many times. Combining iRepertoire HTBI primers with Arm-PCR of CDR3 regions, the authors built TCR beta libraries. TCRdb called the multiplex PCR reads again in MiXCR, with one record for every CDR3 protein. The sample holds about 340,000 distinct CDR3 sequences; roughly 21% are singletons and the top ten take 29%. As for time point: persistent/refractory GD, antithyroid drugs over 5 years with positive TRAb. Extracted RNA from PBMCs served as the source of the TCR library. Approximately 9-milliliter peripheral blood samples went into EDTA tubes. Sequences were derived from peripheral blood mononuclear cells (PBMCs), sampled when the disease was refractory, from a patient treated with antithyroid drugs. This sequence originates from a female donor with Graves disease.

The CDR3 DNA is TGTGCCAGCAGCCAAAGGGGTGAGACCCAGTACTTC. Translated: CASSQRGETQYF. V usage is TRBV7-2 and J usage is TRBJ2-5; a weak D match, TRBD1 (5 bases). CDR1 and CDR2 from the germline V gene are SGHTA and FQGNSA. The CDR3 consists of 12 residues. The germline V and J ends were trimmed by 5 bases and 5 bases, with 9 bases remaining between them.